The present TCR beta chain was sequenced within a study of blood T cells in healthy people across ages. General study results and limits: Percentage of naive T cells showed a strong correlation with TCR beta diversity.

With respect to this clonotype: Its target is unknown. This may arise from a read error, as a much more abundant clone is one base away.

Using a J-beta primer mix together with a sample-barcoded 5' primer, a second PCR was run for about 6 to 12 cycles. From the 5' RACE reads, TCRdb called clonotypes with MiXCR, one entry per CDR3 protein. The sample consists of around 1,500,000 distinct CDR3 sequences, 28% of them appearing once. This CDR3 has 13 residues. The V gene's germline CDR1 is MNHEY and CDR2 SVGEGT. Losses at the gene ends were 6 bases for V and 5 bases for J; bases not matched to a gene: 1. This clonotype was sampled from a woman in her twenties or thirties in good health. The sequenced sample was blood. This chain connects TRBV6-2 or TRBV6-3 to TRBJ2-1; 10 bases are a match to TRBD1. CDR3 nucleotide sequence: TGTGCCAGCAGGGGACAGGGGAACAATGAGCAGTTCTTC. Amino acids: CASRGQGNNEQFF.